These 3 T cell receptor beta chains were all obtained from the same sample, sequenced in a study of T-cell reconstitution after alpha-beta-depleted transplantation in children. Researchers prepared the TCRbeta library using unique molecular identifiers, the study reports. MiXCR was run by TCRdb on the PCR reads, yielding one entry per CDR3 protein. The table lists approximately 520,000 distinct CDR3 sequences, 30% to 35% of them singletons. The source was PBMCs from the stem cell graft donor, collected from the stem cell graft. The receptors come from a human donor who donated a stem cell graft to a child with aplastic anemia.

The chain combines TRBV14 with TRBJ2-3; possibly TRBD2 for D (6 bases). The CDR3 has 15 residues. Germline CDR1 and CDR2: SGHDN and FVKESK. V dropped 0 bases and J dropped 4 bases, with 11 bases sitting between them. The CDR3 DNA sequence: TGTGCCAGCAGCCAAGAGAGGAGGGCCCCAGATACGCAGTATTTT. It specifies CASSQERRAPDTQYF.

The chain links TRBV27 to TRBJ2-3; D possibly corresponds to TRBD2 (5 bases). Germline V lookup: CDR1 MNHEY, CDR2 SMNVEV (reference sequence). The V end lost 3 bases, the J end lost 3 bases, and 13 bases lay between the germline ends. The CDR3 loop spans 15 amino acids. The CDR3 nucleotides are TGTGCCAGCAGTTTGCGAGGGCGTTTTACAGATACGCAGTATTTT. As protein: CASSLRGRFTDTQYF.

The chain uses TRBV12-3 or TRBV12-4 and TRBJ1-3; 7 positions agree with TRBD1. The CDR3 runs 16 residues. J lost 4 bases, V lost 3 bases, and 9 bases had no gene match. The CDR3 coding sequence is TGTGCCAGCAGTTTCCGACCACCGGGACAGGGAAACACCATATATTTT. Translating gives CASSFRPPGQGNTIYF.